The 14 T cell receptor beta chains below come from one sample, sequenced in a study of T-cell reconstitution after alpha-beta-depleted transplantation in children. It was with unique molecular identifiers that the TCRbeta library was prepared. MiXCR, run by TCRdb on the PCR reads, gives a single entry per CDR3 protein. The sample has about a million distinct CDR3 sequences, roughly 29% seen once; the top ten hold roughly 31%. The sample here was PBMCs, mostly from graft donor cells, taken 360 days after TCRalphabeta/CD19-depleted stem cell transplant. These TCRs come from a boy younger than two who had a stem cell transplant for SCID, so the T cells may come from the graft donor.

The chain employs TRBV18 and TRBJ2-1; 10 bases fit TRBD1. The germline gives CDR1 KGHSH, CDR2 LQKENI. Germline trimming cut 3 bases from V and 1 base from J; bases unmatched to any gene: 9. The CDR3 spans 18 residues. The CDR3 loop reads CASSPARQGAMSYNEQFF. The CDR3 DNA sequence: TGTGCCAGCTCACCCGCGCGACAGGGGGCTATGTCCTACAATGAGCAGTTCTTC.

With respect to this clonotype: This may arise from a read error, as a much more abundant clone is one base away. V usage is TRBV5-1 and J usage is TRBJ2-7; the match to TRBD1 covers 8 bases. Germline values: CDR1 SGHRS, CDR2 YFSETQ. The CDR3 is 13 amino acids. The CDR3 DNA reads TGCGCCAGCAGCTACACAGGGGGATACGAGCAGTGCTTC. Its translation: CASSYTGGYEQCF.

This sequence joins TRBV10-3 and TRBJ1-3; D is unresolved. V shed 0 bases and J shed 2 bases, with 8 bases lying between them. Germline loops: CDR1 ENHRY, CDR2 SYGVKD. The CDR3 runs to 15 residues. As DNA, the CDR3 is TGTGCCATCAGTGAGTCTCAGCTAGCTGGAAACACCATATATTTT. Translated: CAISESQLAGNTIYF.

The V and J genes are TRBV2 and TRBJ1-5; 10 bases align to TRBD1. This CDR3 is 17 amino acids long. Germline trimming cut 6 bases from V and 1 base from J; bases unmatched to any gene: 9. Per the germline V gene, CDR1 is SNHLY and CDR2 is FYNNEI. CDR3 amino acids: CASRAQTGGRSNQPQHF. In DNA, the CDR3 is TGTGCCAGCAGGGCACAGACAGGGGGCCGGAGCAATCAGCCCCAGCATTTT. Full variable domain (missing parts from reference TRBV2 and TRBJ1-5): EPEVTQTPSHQVTQMGQEVILRCVPISNHLYFYWYRQILGQKVEFLVSFYNNEISEKSEIFDDQFSVERPDGSNFTLKIRSTKLEDSAMYFCASRAQTGGRSNQPQHFGDGTRLSIL.

V usage is TRBV4-2 and J usage is TRBJ2-5; D possibly matches TRBD1 or TRBD2 (7 bases each). Germline CDR1 LGHNA, CDR2 YNFKEQ. The length of the CDR3 is 18 residues. The V gene lost 1 base and the J gene lost 5 bases, with 23 bases spanning the gap. In nucleotides, the CDR3 is TGTGCCAGCAGCCAAGGGTCGACTGTGGGGGGGGGACAGGAGACCCAGTACTTC. Protein product: CASSQGSTVGGGQETQYF.

This clonotype came up a few times. The chain has TRBV6-1 and TRBJ2-2, with D perhaps matching TRBD1 (5 bases). V shed 1 base and J shed 8 bases, with 8 bases lying between them. CDR3 length: 13 residues. Germline V gives CDR1 MNHNS, CDR2 SASEGT. Here the CDR3 DNA reads TGTGCCAGCAGTGAAGTAAGGACAGGGGAGCTGTTTTTT. It encodes CASSEVRTGELFF.

In its sample, this clonotype was seen a few times. CDR3 sequence: CASSLAFHRGGTTEAFF. DNA for the CDR3: TGTGCCAGCAGCTTAGCTTTTCATAGGGGGGGCACCACTGAAGCTTTCTTT. V and J are TRBV7-9 and TRBJ1-1; TRBD1 might be the D (6 bases). Trimming took 0 bases from V and 4 from J, leaving 18 bases between them. Germline V gene sequence: CDR1 SEHNR, CDR2 FQNEAQ (reference sequence). This CDR3 has 17 amino acids.

V gene TRBV7-2 combines with J gene TRBJ1-1, with no clear D. The V and J ends lost 2 bases and 1 base respectively, with 11 bases between them. CDR1 and CDR2 (germline): SGHTA, FQGNSA. This CDR3 contains 15 residues. CDR3 coding DNA: TGTGCCAGCAGCTTAAAGGTCGGGAAGAACACTGAAGCTTTCTTT. It encodes CASSLKVGKNTEAFF. Looking up the rest from reference TRBV7-2 and TRBJ1-1 gives the full variable domain: GAGVSQSPSNKVTEKGKDVELRCDPISGHTALYWYRQSLGQGLEFLIYFQGNSAPDKSGLPSDRFSAERTGGSVSTLTIQRTQQEDSAVYLCASSLKVGKNTEAFFGQGTRLTVV.

The chain carries TRBV7-2 and TRBJ2-3; no definite D call. Germline V CDR1 and CDR2: SGHTA, FQGNSA. V lost 1 base to trimming and J lost 4 bases, with 12 bases between them. The length of the CDR3 is 15 residues. In DNA, the CDR3 is TGTGCCAGCAGCTTAGGGGGTGAACGGGCAGATACGCAGTATTTT. Its protein is CASSLGGERADTQYF.

The V call is TRBV12-3 or TRBV12-4, the J call TRBJ2-7; 9 positions match TRBD1. The CDR3 runs to 13 residues. Trimming cost V 7 bases and J 5 bases; bases outside gene matches: 6. The DNA for the CDR3 is TGTGCCAGCACCAGGGACAGGGTAAACGAGCAGTACTTC. Its translation: CASTRDRVNEQYF.

The chain combines TRBV6-1 with TRBJ2-6; tentative D call: TRBD1 (5 bases). Trimming took 5 bases from V and 0 from J, leaving 14 bases between them. The length of the CDR3 is 17 residues. Germline V CDR1 and CDR2: MNHNS, SASEGT. The CDR3 here is CASSKPQATSGANVLTF. The CDR3 DNA follows: TGTGCCAGCAGTAAGCCACAGGCAACCTCTGGGGCCAACGTCCTGACTTTC.

This clonotype was observed many times. The chain joins TRBV6-5 to TRBJ2-3, with 7 positions matching TRBD1. J lost 6 bases, V lost 0 bases, and 6 bases had no gene match. This CDR3 is built from 15 residues. CDR1 is MNHEY, CDR2 SVGAGI, per germline. CDR3 nucleotide sequence: TGTGCCAGCAGTTACTCCCCGACAGGGCCGGATACGCAGTATTTT. It encodes CASSYSPTGPDTQYF.

The chain carries TRBV12-3 or TRBV12-4 and TRBJ1-4; D uncertain. The CDR3 contains 15 residues. The V and J ends lost 6 bases and 0 bases respectively, with 11 bases between them. In DNA form, the CDR3 reads TGTGCCAGCAGCCCCCGGCAGTCAACTAATGAAAAACTGTTTTTT. Protein sequence: CASSPRQSTNEKLFF.

The rearrangement links TRBV7-9 to TRBJ1-1, with 9 positions matching TRBD1. The CDR3 totals 15 residues. Germline CDR1 is SEHNR and CDR2 is FQNEAQ (reference sequence). J was trimmed by 0 bases and V by 4 bases; bases with no gene match: 3. The CDR3 here is CASSSWDRVNTEAFF. In DNA form, the CDR3 reads TGTGCCAGCAGCTCCTGGGACAGGGTGAACACTGAAGCTTTCTTT.